These T cell receptor beta chains were read from a single sample in a study of cytomegalovirus exposure and HLA in healthy donors. Sequenced by immunoSEQ multiplex PCR; TCRdb stores in-frame clones only, minus some. Of over 75,000 clones in the sample, roughly 80% were seen once. Sequenced: PBMCs. These receptors were collected from a middle-aged man in good health and CMV-seropositive. CDR3s include the opening cysteine and the closing phenylalanine or tryptophan. The D gene is left open where the match is weak. Clone size is shown for a subset of rows, as once, few, many or a class of expanded clone.

- TRBD1 TRBJ1-1 TRBV27 TGTGCCAGCAGTCGTCCCGGGACAGGGAACACTGAAGCTTTCTTT CASSRPGTGNTEAFF
- TRBD1 TRBJ1-6 TRBV5-4 TGTGCCAGCAGCTTGGGACAGGGGGCCTCCTATAATTCACCCCTCCACTTT CASSLGQGASYNSPLHF
- - TRBJ2-5 TRBV29-1 TGCAGCGTTGAAGGGGACTCGCGTTGGGAGTACTTC CSVEGDSRWEYF
- TRBD2 TRBJ2-7 TRBV29-1 TGCAGCGTCGCAACTAGCGGGAGGCCCTTCTTC CSVATSGRPFF
few TRBD1 TRBJ1-3 TRBV18 TGTGCCAGCTCACCGAGACAGGGTGCCACTGGAAACACCATATATTTT CASSPRQGATGNTIYF
- - TRBJ2-3 TRBV29-1 TGCAGCTCGAGACTAGGAGATACGCAGTATTTT CSSRLGDTQYF
- - TRBJ2-7 TRBV6-1 TGTGCCAGCAGTGATAGGACACGCCGATACTACGAGCAGTACTTC CASSDRTRRYYEQYF
- - TRBJ2-3 TRBV11-2 TGTGCCAGCAGCTTAGACAGAGATACGCAGTATTTT CASSLDRDTQYF
- - TRBJ1-1 TRBV2 TGTGCCAGCAGTGAAGCGGCAGGGAAGGGCGCCGCTGAAGCTTTCTTT CASSEAAGKGAAEAFF
- TRBD2 TRBJ2-3 TRBV5-5 TGTGCCAGCAGCTGGCGACGGGGGGGCCCAGATACGCAGTATTTT CASSWRRGGPDTQYF
- - TRBJ1-5 TRBV6-5 TGTGCCAGCAGTTACAAACTGGGGGGTCATCAGCCCCAGCATTTT CASSYKLGGHQPQHF
- TRBD1 TRBJ1-1 TRBV18 TGTGCCAGCTCACCCCAGGGGGCAGGGAACACTGAAGCTTTCTTT CASSPQGAGNTEAFF
- - TRBJ1-5 TRBV19 TGTGCCAGTGGCCAGGGGCATGGGCAGCCCCAGCATTTT CASGQGHGQPQHF
- TRBD1 TRBJ2-7 TRBV7-6 TGTGCCAGCAGCCTCGAGACAGGGAGTAAAACGAGTTACGAGCAGTACTTC CASSLETGSKTSYEQYF
once TRBD2 TRBJ2-7 TRBV6-1 TGTGCCAGCAGTGAATTCCCTGCGGGGCCAGCGGGGCCCTACGAGCAGTACTTC CASSEFPAGPAGPYEQYF
few TRBD2 TRBJ2-1 TRBV27 TGTGCCAGCAGCCTCGAAGGACTAGCGCGGGATGAGCAGTTCTTC CASSLEGLARDEQFF
- - TRBJ2-2 TRBV7-3 TGTGCCAGCGCTCCGGAGGGGCGGACCGGGGAGCTGTTTTTT CASAPEGRTGELFF
- TRBD2 TRBJ2-2 TRBV5-1 TGCGCCAGCAGCCAGGGGACTAGCGGGTTCACCGGGGAGCTGTTTTTT CASSQGTSGFTGELFF
- TRBD1 TRBJ2-2 TRBV9 TGTGCCAGCAGCGTAGGGACAGGGAGCACCGGGGAGCTGTTTTTT CASSVGTGSTGELFF
once TRBD1 TRBJ2-7 TRBV5-1 TGCGCCAGCAGCTTGCCCCCAGCAGGGACAGTCAGGAGCTCCTACGAGCAGTACTTC CASSLPPAGTVRSSYEQYF
- TRBD1 TRBJ2-2 TRBV5-6 TGTGCCGGCAGGCGTCCGGGACAGGGATCCGGGGAGCTGTTTTTT CAGRRPGQGSGELFF
- - TRBJ1-1 TRBV29-1 TGCAGCGGAGGACAGCTGAACACTGAAGCTTTCTTT CSGGQLNTEAFF
- TRBD1 TRBJ2-1 TRBV2 TGTGCCAGCAGCGAGCACAGGGGGGTCCCCTACAATGAGCAGTTCTTC CASSEHRGVPYNEQFF
- - TRBJ2-3 TRBV11-2 TGTGCCAGCAGCTTAGGGGGGCGGGTAAATACGCAGTATTTT CASSLGGRVNTQYF
- TRBD2 TRBJ2-5 TRBV6-5 TGTGCCAGCAGCCCCCAGGGAGGGAGAGAGACCCAGTACTTC CASSPQGGRETQYF
- - TRBJ2-7 TRBV2 TGTGCCAGCGGGGCCGGGTGGGTTTCCTACGAGCAGTACTTC CASGAGWVSYEQYF
- - TRBJ2-7 TRBV11-2 TGTGCCAGCAGCCGGTCGGGTGCCTACGAGCAGTACTTC CASSRSGAYEQYF
- TRBD1 TRBJ1-2 TRBV27 TGTGCCAGCATGTCCGGGGACAGGTTGAACTATGGCTACACCTTC CASMSGDRLNYGYTF
once TRBD1 TRBJ2-1 TRBV9 TGTGCCAGCAGCGTAGGTCTGGGACAGGGGAACAATGAGCAGTTCTTC CASSVGLGQGNNEQFF
few TRBD1 TRBJ1-2 TRBV6-6 TGTGCCAGCAGTTACCAGGACAGGCCGGGCTACACCTTC CASSYQDRPGYTF
- - TRBJ1-5 TRBV11-3 TGTGCCAGCAGCAGACTCACTGGCAATCAGCCCCAGCATTTT CASSRLTGNQPQHF
- - TRBJ2-7 TRBV18 TGTGCCAGCTCACCACGAAGCGAAAGTTACGAGCAGTACTTC CASSPRSESYEQYF
once TRBD1 TRBJ2-1 TRBV2 TGTGCCAGCAGTCAACTAAACCCGACAGGGCCCCATGAGCAGTTCTTC CASSQLNPTGPHEQFF